Shown below are 4 T cell receptor beta chains from a single sample sequenced in a study of blood T cell repertoires in COVID-19 (dated by TCRdb to about 2020). Library prep was done by the immunoSEQ multiplex PCR assay. The source is immuneACCESS, and TCRdb retained only in-frame sequences with V and J called. Part of the clones is not carried over; for the studies checked, unresolved V genes explain less than half of this, and the remainder is unexplained. This sample has roughly 50,000 clones in its table, and 90% of those were observed once. Clones ranked in the top ten supply around 3.9% of the sample. Sequences were obtained from peripheral blood. All receptors derive from a man between 50 and 59 years old with acute or convalescent COVID-19.

The chain links TRBV12-3 or TRBV12-4 to TRBJ1-3, with TRBD1 matching 7 bases. The CDR3 is 13 residues long. V lost 6 bases and J lost 5; bases outside the gene matches: 4. The CDR3 loop reads CASRQGERNTIYF. CDR3 bases: TGTGCCAGCAGGCAGGGGGAGAGAAACACCATATATTTT.

This clone was counted a single time. V and J are TRBV5-4 and TRBJ1-2, with TRBD1 matching over 7 bases. Germline V gene sequence: CDR1 SGHNT, CDR2 YYREEE (reference sequence). V lost 4 bases and J lost 6; bases outside the gene matches: 6. The CDR3 runs 13 residues. CDR3 coding DNA: TGTGCCAGCAGCAAGGACAGGCCCAATGGCTACACCTTC. Amino acid sequence: CASSKDRPNGYTF.

J is TRBJ2-5 and V is TRBV19, with 7 bases fitting TRBD1. This CDR3 has 15 amino acids. V lost 3 bases, J lost 7 bases, and 11 bases stayed unmatched. Germline-derived CDR1 and CDR2 are LNHDA and SQIVND (reference sequence). The CDR3 DNA follows: TGTGCCAGTAGTATTGACCCCGGGACAGCTGGGACCCAGTACTTC. Translating gives CASSIDPGTAGTQYF.

This chain connects TRBV19 to TRBJ1-5; weak D call: TRBD1 (6 bases). Trimming shortened V by 5 bases and J by 1 base, and 15 bases separated the two germline ends. The CDR3 is 16 amino acids. Germline values: CDR1 LNHDA, CDR2 SQIVND (reference sequence). CDR3 residues: CASSLRGSWSNQPQHF. CDR3 nucleotides: TGTGCCAGTAGTTTGAGGGGGAGCTGGAGCAATCAGCCCCAGCATTTT.